This T cell receptor (beta chain) was observed in a study of human T cells and chemical hapten exposure. The wider study: How much TCR each sample yielded varied, mostly because pooled library volumes differed slightly.

Library preparation tagged each individual cDNA molecule with a unique molecular identifier. Each CDR3 protein gets one entry after TCRdb re-called the RACE reads with MiXCR. Of roughly 80,000 distinct CDR3 sequences listed, around 13% are singletons. The sample's time point: pre-sensitization, week 0. The treatment here: therapeutic diphenylcyclopropenone sensitization with weekly scalp DPC. The CDR3 covers 15 residues. Trimming removed 2 bases from V and 2 bases from J, with 10 bases in between. CDR1 and CDR2 from the germline V gene are MNHEY and SMNVEV (reference sequence). This chain uses TRBV27 with TRBJ1-5; D might be TRBD1 (6 bases). Specimen: whole blood, collected in connection with sensitization to the hapten diphenylcyclopropenone (DPC). The TCR comes from a woman aged 50 to 65 with alopecia areata. Some clones in this sample may be carry-over from other donors' samples. CDR3 protein: CASSLQGIGNQPQHF. The CDR3 DNA reads as TGTGCCAGCAGTTTACAGGGGATTGGCAATCAGCCCCAGCATTTT.